Here is one T cell receptor (beta chain) with its context. These data belong to a study of PD-1 blockade in classical Hodgkin lymphoma. This CDR3 contains 14 residues. After removal of 5 bases from V and 2 bases from J, the junction contained 5 bases not matched to a gene. Germline assignment: CDR1 MDHEN and CDR2 SYDVKM. The assay was immunoSEQ multiplex PCR, and TCRdb's table has in-frame clones only and misses some. The sample has 90,000 to 130,000 clones; 70% to 90% are singletons. Every patient experienced relapse after autologous stem cell transplantation, and brentuximab vedotin exposure varied.

The sequence came from a human donor with classical Hodgkin lymphoma. J is TRBJ2-5 and V is TRBV28, with 7 nucleotides matching TRBD2. The source material was peripheral blood mononuclear cells (PBMCs), sampled before the second cycle of nivolumab. DNA for the CDR3: TGTGCCAGCAGTCTGCCCGGGGGGCAAGAGACCCAGTACTTC. Protein sequence: CASSLPGGQETQYF.